This TCR beta chain was observed in a study of blood T cell repertoires in COVID-19. Background on the study: COVID-19 samples collected from the United States, Italy and Spain covered acute and convalescent phases. PBMCs, B-cell-depleted T cells, or T cells provided the cDNA or gDNA that made up the material.

Profiled with immunoSEQ multiplex PCR; TCRdb holds only in-frame clones, not every one. The sample contains roughly 120,000 clones, more than 80% of which appear only once. CDR1 is MDHEN and CDR2 is SYDVKM in the germline V gene. Trimming took 2 bases from V and 4 from J, leaving 11 bases between them. This CDR3 is 15 amino acids long. The specimen sequenced was peripheral blood. This receptor was identified in a woman in her 50s with acute or convalescent COVID-19. The genes are TRBV28 and TRBJ1-4; D possibly corresponds to TRBD1 (5 bases). This chain's CDR3 is CASSLPQANNEKLFF. In nucleotides, the CDR3 is TGTGCCAGCAGTTTACCACAGGCGAATAATGAAAAACTGTTTTTT. Based on the CDR3 plus reference TRBV28 and TRBJ1-4, the full variable domain is DVKVTQSSRYLVKRTGEKVFLECVQDMDHENMFWYRQDPGLGLRLIYFSYDVKMKEKGDIPEGYSVSREKKERFSLILESASTNQTSMYLCASSLPQANNEKLFFGSGTQLSVL.